This T cell receptor beta chain was sequenced in a study of cytomegalovirus exposure and HLA in healthy donors. Study observations and caveats: Sequencing likely caused a cluster of highly shared sequence variants.

A multiplex PCR was run with 60 Vbeta primers and 13 Jbeta primers. Clones were read by immunoSEQ multiplex PCR, and TCRdb kept only the in-frame ones, dropping some. The data hold about 47,000 clones, with less than 75% observed a single time. As concerns this clone: What it binds is not known.

Sequences were obtained from PBMCs. The clonotype comes from a man aged 30-40 years in good health and CMV-seronegative.

CDR3 bases: TGTGCCAGCAGCTTAACAGGGTCTGGAAACACCATATATTTT. Translated, it gives CASSLTGSGNTIYF. The chain uses TRBV5-4 and TRBJ1-3; D is perhaps TRBD1 (6 bases). The V end lost 2 bases, the J end lost 1 base, and 7 bases lay between the germline ends. Per the germline V gene, CDR1 is SGHNT and CDR2 is YYREEE (reference sequence). The CDR3 is 14 amino acids.